This TCR beta chain was found in a study of naive and memory T cell subsets. Amplification of ligated cDNA took four PCR rounds with SP2 and nested alpha and beta constant primers. Reverse transcription of blood and skin TCR RNA was primed at alpha and beta constant regions. One entry per CDR3 protein results from TCRdb running MiXCR on the 5' RACE reads. The top ten hold over 8% of the sample, which has more than 55,000 distinct CDR3 sequences, 7.6% seen once. Relative to its sample, this clonotype is medium-sized. Germline loops: CDR1 SQVTM, CDR2 ANQGSEA. The CDR3 sequence is 11 residues long. Trimming cost V 4 bases and J 4 bases, with 8 bases left between them. A UMI-containing oligonucleotide was joined by 3' ligation to the TCR cDNA template.

The TCR originated in a female donor in good health. The chain recombines TRBV29-1 with TRBJ2-7; D may be TRBD1 or TRBD2 (5 bases each). DNA for the CDR3: TGCAGCGTTGGGGACGGATACGAGCAGTACTTC. Translated, it gives CSVGDGYEQYF.